The clone carrying this T cell receptor beta chain was seen a few times. Its antigen remains unidentified. TCRdb redid the calling of the RT-PCR reads with MiXCR, one entry per CDR3 protein. The sample yields under 200,000 distinct CDR3 sequences, 9.5% to 13% seen once. The CDR3 totals 15 residues. Trimming shortened V by 5 bases and J by 1 base, and 13 bases separated the two germline ends. This sample was taken from a study of response to subunit inactivated influenza vaccine. Study-wide findings and caveats: Authors proposed each seasonal influenza vaccination draws in few new T cells.

Sequencing used non-naive T cells sorted from PBMCs, obtained about 40 days after vaccination. The sequence was obtained from a man between 50 and 59 years old who received an inactivated influenza vaccine. This sequence joins TRBV12-3 or TRBV12-4 and TRBJ2-3; D gene ambiguous. In nucleotides, the CDR3 is TGTGCCAGCAGTCTCCACGGTGGAGGCACAGATACGCAGTATTTT. It translates to CASSLHGGGTDTQYF.